Below are 27 T cell receptor beta chains sequenced from a single sample in a study of cytomegalovirus exposure and HLA in healthy donors. PCR primers comprised 60 Vbeta and 13 Jbeta primers. TCRdb's copy holds only in-frame clones and misses some; the assay was immunoSEQ multiplex PCR. The sample comprises over 80,000 clones, approximately 71% of which are singletons, and more than 15% rests with the top ten. The specimen sequenced was PBMCs. These receptors were collected from a woman aged 18-35 years in good health and CMV-seropositive.

The chain recombines TRBV5-1 with TRBJ2-3; 10 bases line up with TRBD2. The CDR3 extends over 16 amino acids. J lost 3 bases, V lost 2 bases, and 6 bases had no gene match. Germline loops: CDR1 SGHRS, CDR2 YFSETQ. The chain's CDR3 is CASSFQAGGRTDTQYF. The CDR3 DNA is TGCGCCAGCAGCTTCCAAGCGGGGGGGAGAACAGATACGCAGTATTTT.

The chain employs TRBV4-3 and TRBJ2-3; TRBD2 agrees at 9 bases. V trimming: 0 bases; J trimming: 4 bases; junction bases outside the gene matches: 5. The CDR3 extends over 16 amino acids. Germline-derived CDR1 and CDR2 are LGHNA and YSLEER. The CDR3, as DNA: TGCGCCAGCAGCCAAGAAGCGGGGGGCGCCGCAGATACGCAGTATTTT. Protein product: CASSQEAGGAADTQYF.

This chain uses TRBV11-2 with TRBJ2-5, with no clear D. The CDR3 has 13 residues. Trimming stripped 5 bases from V and 1 base from J, with 8 bases between. Per the germline V gene, CDR1 is SGHAT and CDR2 is FQNNGV. DNA for the CDR3: TGTGCCAGCAGCCGCGGTACCCAAGAGACCCAGTACTTC. This sequence encodes CASSRGTQETQYF.

The J gene is TRBJ1-2, the V gene TRBV6-5; 7 positions match TRBD1. The CDR3 has 13 residues. The germline gives CDR1 MNHEY, CDR2 SVGAGI. The ends lost 6 bases at V and 3 bases at J; junction bases unmatched: 4. The CDR3 bases are TGTGCCAGCAGGGCCAGGGGGGACTATGGCTACACCTTC. As protein: CASRARGDYGYTF.

This chain uses TRBV7-3 with TRBJ1-1; no reliable D call. The CDR3 contains 13 residues. Germline CDR1 and CDR2: SGHTA and FQGTGA. The ends were cut back, 2 bases at V and 8 bases at J, with 12 bases in the middle. The CDR3 loop reads CASSLGGHPEAFF. As DNA, the CDR3 is TGTGCCAGCAGCTTAGGAGGTCACCCCGAAGCTTTCTTT. Using reference TRBV7-3 and TRBJ1-1 for the parts outside the CDR3, the full variable domain is GAGVSQTPSNKVTEKGKYVELRCDPISGHTALYWYRQSLGQGPEFLIYFQGTGAADDSGLPNDRFFAVRPEGSVSTLKIQRTERGDSAVYLCASSLGGHPEAFFGQGTRLTVV.

The V and J genes are TRBV27 and TRBJ2-5; TRBD1 might be the D (5 bases). With the DNA end fitting TRBJ2-7 better, the J assignment may be wrong. The CDR3 extends over 15 amino acids. Germline CDR1 MNHEY, CDR2 SMNVEV (reference sequence). The CDR3 sequence: CASSLRWGHSYEQYF. CDR3 in DNA: TGTGCCAGCAGTTTAAGGTGGGGCCATAGTTACGAGCAGTACTTC.

J is TRBJ1-1 and V is TRBV2; TRBD1 aligns across 9 bases. The CDR3 totals 15 residues. V lost 3 bases, J lost 5 bases, and 7 bases stayed unmatched. Germline V gene sequence: CDR1 SNHLY, CDR2 FYNNEI. In DNA form, the CDR3 reads TGTGCCAGCAGTGATGCACAGGGGGCTCTAACTGAAGCTTTCTTT. Its protein is CASSDAQGALTEAFF.

The J gene is TRBJ1-6, the V gene TRBV13; TRBD1 matches 7 bases. With 5 bases clipped from V and 8 bases from J, the junction kept 6 bases outside the gene matches. The CDR3 runs to 14 residues. In germline, CDR1 is PRHDT, CDR2 FYEKMQ (reference sequence). CDR3 sequence reads: CASSRTGTDSPLHF. The CDR3 bases are TGTGCCAGCAGCAGGACCGGGACAGATTCACCCCTCCACTTT.

V is TRBV7-2 and J is TRBJ1-1; D uncertain. The CDR3 covers 14 residues. The germline CDR1 and CDR2 sequences are SGHTA and FQGNSA. V lost 4 bases to trimming and J lost 5 bases, with 14 bases between them. The CDR3 nucleotides are TGTGCCAGCAGCTCACTAGTGGGTGTGACTGAAGCTTTCTTT. Its translation: CASSSLVGVTEAFF.

The chain's CDR3 is CARRDRNYEQYF. The CDR3 bases are TGTGCCAGACGGGATCGGAATTACGAGCAGTACTTC. The chain joins TRBV2 to TRBJ2-7; D might be TRBD2 (5 bases). Trimming stripped 9 bases from V and 4 bases from J, with 13 bases between. This CDR3 has 12 residues. Germline V gives CDR1 SNHLY, CDR2 FYNNEI.

A word on this clone: The same CDR3 arises from other DNA sequences in this sample as well. CDR3 nucleotides: TGTGCCAGCAGCGGGAGCGGGGAAAAACTGTTTTTT. It specifies CASSGSGEKLFF. The rearrangement links TRBV7-2 to TRBJ1-4, with D unclear. Trimming stripped 5 bases from V and 8 bases from J, with 9 bases between. CDR3 length equals 12 residues. CDR1 and CDR2 (germline): SGHTA, FQGNSA.

The V gene is TRBV19, the J gene TRBJ2-5; 9 bases fit TRBD1. This CDR3 has 14 amino acids. Per germline, CDR1 LNHDA and CDR2 SQIVND (reference sequence). The trim removed 6 bases at V and 3 bases at J, leaving 5 bases unmatched. The CDR3 here is CASRIRQGEETQYF. The DNA of the CDR3 is TGTGCCAGTAGAATTAGACAGGGGGAAGAGACCCAGTACTTC.

V is TRBV9 and J is TRBJ2-1, with 9 bases that match TRBD2. In germline, CDR1 is SGDLS, CDR2 YYNGEE. The V and J ends lost 0 bases and 9 bases, in that order; junction bases with no gene match: 4. The CDR3 runs 14 residues. Here the CDR3 DNA reads TGTGCCAGCAGCGTAGAGGGTAGCGGGAGTGAGCAGTTCTTC. This encodes CASSVEGSGSEQFF.

The rearrangement links TRBV6-1 to TRBJ1-1; no firm D call. CDR1 is MNHNS and CDR2 is SASEGT in the germline V gene. There are 14 residues in the CDR3. Trimming took 2 bases from V and 3 from J, leaving 10 bases between them. CDR3 DNA: TGTGCCAGCAGTGAACGGGGTCGGGACACTGAAGCTTTCTTT. It translates to CASSERGRDTEAFF.

V gene TRBV29-1 combines with J gene TRBJ2-2; no clear D gene. The germline V and J ends were trimmed by 3 bases and 3 bases, with 5 bases remaining between them. CDR3 length equals 12 residues. Germline CDR1 reads SQVTM; CDR2 reads ANQGSEA. The CDR3 nucleotides are TGCAGCGTTGATGTCGACACCGGGGAGCTGTTTTTT. As protein: CSVDVDTGELFF.

V usage is TRBV6-6 and J usage is TRBJ2-2, with D maybe TRBD1 (5 bases). Germline V gives CDR1 MNHNY, CDR2 SVGAGI (reference sequence). This CDR3 has 15 amino acids. The V end was cut by 5 bases, the J end by 2 bases, with 12 bases between. The CDR3, as DNA: TGTGCCAGCAGTAGTAAAGACAGCAACACCGGGGAGCTGTTTTTT. Translated, it gives CASSSKDSNTGELFF.

The chain recombines TRBV19 with TRBJ2-6; 7 bases agree with TRBD1. CDR1 is LNHDA, CDR2 SQIVND, per germline (reference sequence). With V trimmed by 4 bases and J by 0 bases, 12 bases remained unmatched. This CDR3 spans 19 amino acids. CDR3 loop: CASSTQPGQMSSGANVLTF. The CDR3 DNA is TGTGCCAGTAGTACCCAGCCGGGACAGATGAGCTCTGGGGCCAACGTCCTGACTTTC.

The chain carries TRBV2 and TRBJ2-5; possible D gene TRBD1, 5 bases. Germline V gene lookup returns CDR1 SNHLY and CDR2 FYNNEI. The CDR3 extends over 14 amino acids. V shed 3 bases and J shed 1 base, with 9 bases lying between them. CDR3 residues: CASSDRGIQETQYF. CDR3 bases: TGTGCCAGCAGTGATAGGGGAATCCAAGAGACCCAGTACTTC. The whole variable domain, remainder taken from reference TRBV2 and TRBJ2-5, is EPEVTQTPSHQVTQMGQEVILRCVPISNHLYFYWYRQILGQKVEFLVSFYNNEISEKSEIFDDQFSVERPDGSNFTLKIRSTKLEDSAMYFCASSDRGIQETQYFGPGTRLLVL.

The chain uses TRBV19 and TRBJ2-5; a possible D gene is TRBD1 (6 bases). The CDR3 runs to 14 residues. V was clipped by 1 base and J by 2 bases, with 8 bases between them. Germline CDR1 and CDR2: LNHDA and SQIVND (reference sequence). CDR3 sequence: CASSIGGRQETQYF. In nucleotides, the CDR3 is TGTGCCAGTAGTATAGGGGGGCGTCAAGAGACCCAGTACTTC.

This sequence joins TRBV9 and TRBJ2-1, with D possibly being TRBD2 (5 bases). This CDR3 region has 15 residues. V dropped 4 bases and J dropped 2 bases, with 13 bases sitting between them. Looked up from germline, CDR1 is SGDLS and CDR2 is YYNGEE. The CDR3, as DNA: TGTGCCAGCAGCCTTACCACCGGGACCTACAATGAGCAGTTCTTC. This codes for CASSLTTGTYNEQFF.

This chain links TRBV5-1 with TRBJ2-1; 9 bases are a match to TRBD1. Unmatched junction bases numbered 8, after V lost 4 bases and J lost 0 bases. Per the germline V gene, CDR1 is SGHRS and CDR2 is YFSETQ. The CDR3 has 17 residues. CDR3: CASSPRTGVVSYNEQFF. In nucleotides, the CDR3 is TGCGCCAGCAGCCCCCGGACAGGGGTCGTCTCCTACAATGAGCAGTTCTTC.

In this sample, this clone turned up a few times. The chain joins TRBV15 to TRBJ2-1; D possibly corresponds to TRBD1 (5 bases). CDR3 length equals 16 residues. CDR1 is LNHNV and CDR2 is YYDKDF in the germline V gene (reference sequence). Trimming removed 3 bases at V and 6 bases at J, with 18 bases between. The CDR3 region is CATSRYEAGKSNEQFF. CDR3 bases: TGTGCCACCAGCAGGTATGAGGCAGGGAAATCCAATGAGCAGTTCTTC.

The chain is built from TRBV5-6 and TRBJ1-2; D unresolved. Trimming removed 0 bases from V and 7 bases from J, with 10 bases in between. The length of the CDR3 is 13 residues. Germline lookup yields CDR1 SGHDT and CDR2 YYEEEE. The CDR3 DNA reads as TGTGCCAGCAGCTTGGGCTCCTATGGTGGCTACACCTTC. Encoded protein: CASSLGSYGGYTF.

The chain is built from TRBV7-2 and TRBJ2-6; D is uncertain. The V gene's germline CDR1 is SGHTA and CDR2 FQGNSA. V was shortened by 1 base and J by 0 bases, with 7 bases between the two germline ends. The CDR3 loop spans 16 amino acids. As DNA, the CDR3 is TGTGCCAGCAGCTTAGACCGCGGCTCTGGGGCCAACGTCCTGACTTTC. Its protein is CASSLDRGSGANVLTF. The full variable domain, its missing parts supplied by reference TRBV7-2 and TRBJ2-6, is GAGVSQSPSNKVTEKGKDVELRCDPISGHTALYWYRQSLGQGLEFLIYFQGNSAPDKSGLPSDRFSAERTGGSVSTLTIQRTQQEDSAVYLCASSLDRGSGANVLTFGAGSRLTVL.

The chain couples TRBV27 to TRBJ2-3; tentatively, D is TRBD2 (6 bases). This CDR3 comprises 17 residues. The germline V gene encodes CDR1 MNHEY and CDR2 SMNVEV (reference sequence). Trimming took off 6 bases at V and 1 base at J, with 20 bases between the two ends. The CDR3: CASRRRGRETGTDTQYF. The CDR3 DNA sequence: TGTGCCAGCAGGCGGCGGGGTAGGGAGACGGGCACAGATACGCAGTATTTT.

The chain has TRBV27 and TRBJ2-7, with D maybe TRBD1 (6 bases). V was cut by 1 base and J by 0 bases, with 10 bases left in between. Germline V gives CDR1 MNHEY, CDR2 SMNVEV (reference sequence). This CDR3 spans 15 amino acids. The CDR3 is CASSLLGGASYEQYF. The CDR3, as DNA: TGTGCCAGCAGTTTATTAGGGGGTGCCTCCTACGAGCAGTACTTC.

This clone appeared a few times. The rearrangement uses TRBV7-3 and TRBJ2-7; tentatively, D is TRBD2 (5 bases). V was pared by 5 bases and J by 1 base, with 12 bases between. Germline V CDR1 and CDR2: SGHTA, FQGTGA. CDR3 length equals 14 residues. CDR3 protein: CASSPHRTSYEQYF. In DNA form, the CDR3 reads TGTGCCAGCAGCCCTCACCGGACTTCCTACGAGCAGTACTTC. The full variable domain, in which reference TRBV7-3 and TRBJ2-7 provide the parts outside the CDR3, is GAGVSQTPSNKVTEKGKYVELRCDPISGHTALYWYRQSLGQGPEFLIYFQGTGAADDSGLPNDRFFAVRPEGSVSTLKIQRTERGDSAVYLCASSPHRTSYEQYFGPGTRLTVT.